Listed here are 21 T cell receptor beta chains from one sample, sequenced in a study of T cells after yellow fever vaccination. TCRdb processed the 5' RACE reads anew with MiXCR; each CDR3 protein has one entry. The repertoire holds a few hundred thousand distinct CDR3 sequences, with around 6.8% as singletons. The sequencing here drew on PBMCs, taken about 49 days after the first yellow fever vaccination. These receptors came from a man aged 18 to 30 who received the YFV17D yellow fever vaccine.

This clonotype was seen only a few times. The V gene is TRBV24-1, the J gene TRBJ2-7; D gene uncertain. Trimming took off 8 bases at V and 2 bases at J, with 24 bases between the two ends. Germline CDR1 KGHDR, CDR2 SFDVKD. This CDR3 has 17 residues. The chain's CDR3 is CATTVLSPRVATYEQYV. CDR3 in DNA: TGTGCCACCACCGTCCTGAGTCCTCGGGTGGCCACCTACGAGCAGTACGTC.

This clonotype was seen more than once but under ten times. This chain links TRBV10-3 with TRBJ2-5; D is ambiguous. This CDR3 spans 15 amino acids. The V and J ends lost 0 bases and 3 bases respectively, with 11 bases between them. The germline V gene encodes CDR1 ENHRY and CDR2 SYGVKD. The CDR3 here is CAISESVNEKETQYF. The DNA for the CDR3 is TGTGCCATCAGTGAGTCAGTGAATGAGAAAGAGACCCAGTACTTC.

Ten or more counts support this clonotype. The chain combines TRBV12-3 or TRBV12-4 with TRBJ2-1, with D perhaps given as TRBD1 or TRBD2 (5 bases each). There are 14 residues in the CDR3. V lost 3 bases and J 5 bases, leaving 11 bases between the germline ends. CDR3 sequence reads: CASSFRGRNNEQFF. CDR3 DNA: TGTGCCAGCAGTTTCCGGGGCCGCAACAATGAGCAGTTCTTC.

The chain employs TRBV4-1 and TRBJ1-2; D is ambiguous. The CDR3 is 13 residues long. V dropped 4 bases and J dropped 4 bases, with 10 bases sitting between them. The germline V gene has CDR1 MGHRA and CDR2 YSYEKL. CDR3 nucleotide sequence: TGCGCCAGCAGCCTACACTGGACCTATGGCTACACCTTC. It translates to CASSLHWTYGYTF.

This clonotype came up a few times. The chain has TRBV6-4 and TRBJ2-3; D unresolved. V lost 3 bases to trimming and J lost 0 bases, with 7 bases between them. CDR1 is MRHNA and CDR2 is SNTAGT in the germline V gene. The CDR3 has 14 residues. CDR3 nucleotides: TGTGCCAGCAGTGAATGGGGTAGCACAGATACGCAGTATTTT. Residues: CASSEWGSTDTQYF.

This clonotype was detected only a few times. The chain couples TRBV20-1 to TRBJ2-3; 12 nucleotides align to TRBD2. The germline gives CDR1 DFQATT, CDR2 SNEGSKA (reference sequence). V was clipped by 4 bases and J by 3 bases; unmatched bases: 5. CDR3 length equals 15 residues. DNA of the CDR3: TGCAGTGCTACGACTAGCGGGGGCCTAACAGATACGCAGTATTTT. It yields the protein CSATTSGGLTDTQYF.

The genes are TRBV7-6 and TRBJ2-1, with 11 bases fitting TRBD2. The CDR3 contains 18 residues. Germline V gene lookup returns CDR1 SGHVS and CDR2 FNYEAQ. V dropped 4 bases and J dropped 0; count of bases not matched to a gene: 8. CDR3 sequence (DNA): TGTGCCAGCAGCTCTAGCGTACTAGCGGGGGACTCCTACAATGAGCAGTTCTTC. As protein: CASSSSVLAGDSYNEQFF. Using reference TRBV7-6 and TRBJ2-1 for the parts outside the CDR3, the full variable domain is GAGVSQSPRYKVTKRGQDVALRCDPISGHVSLYWYRQALGQGPEFLTYFNYEAQQDKSGLPNDRFSAERPEGSISTLTIQRTEQRDSAMYRCASSSSVLAGDSYNEQFFGPGTRLTVL.

The CDR3 is CASSQGSWGTRETQYF. The CDR3 region has the DNA TGTGCCAGCAGTCAAGGTTCGTGGGGCACCAGGGAGACCCAGTACTTC. J is TRBJ2-5 and V is TRBV27, with D maybe TRBD1 (5 bases). V lost 5 bases, J lost 5 bases, and 21 bases lay in between. The germline V gene has CDR1 MNHEY and CDR2 SMNVEV (reference sequence). CDR3 length: 16 residues.

The table lists this clonotype with many counts. V gene TRBV7-2 combines with J gene TRBJ2-5, with D tentatively TRBD1 or TRBD2 (6 bases each). The CDR3 length is 16 residues. V lost 2 bases, J lost 3 bases, and 16 bases lay in between. CDR1 is SGHTA and CDR2 is FQGNSA in the germline V gene. Written as DNA, the CDR3 is TGTGCCAGCAGCTTAATAGATAGGGGGGCCGAAGAGACCCAGTACTTC. The encoded protein is CASSLIDRGAEETQYF. The entire variable domain, with the rest obtained from reference TRBV7-2 and TRBJ2-5, is as follows: GAGVSQSPSNKVTEKGKDVELRCDPISGHTALYWYRQSLGQGLEFLIYFQGNSAPDKSGLPSDRFSAERTGGSVSTLTIQRTQQEDSAVYLCASSLIDRGAEETQYFGPGTRLLVL.

This clonotype was recorded at least ten times. The rearrangement links TRBV20-1 to TRBJ2-3, with D possibly called TRBD1 or TRBD2 (5 bases each). This CDR3 contains 13 residues. Per the germline V gene, CDR1 is DFQATT and CDR2 is SNEGSKA (reference sequence). This CDR3 reads CSGGEPGADTQYF. CDR3 DNA: TGCAGCGGAGGTGAACCTGGGGCGGATACGCAGTATTTT.

The chain joins TRBV12-3 or TRBV12-4 to TRBJ1-1; D not resolved. The CDR3 consists of 13 residues. Trimming took off 1 base at V and 4 bases at J, with 7 bases between the two ends. CDR3 nucleotide sequence: TGTGCCAGCAGTTTAGAAAGTTCCACTGAAGCTTTCTTT. The encoded protein is CASSLESSTEAFF.

This clonotype was seen at least ten times. The chain links TRBV7-2 to TRBJ2-3; 12 bases map to TRBD2. This CDR3 comprises 16 residues. Germline V lookup: CDR1 SGHTA, CDR2 FQGNSA. J lost 4 bases, V lost 1 base, and 3 bases had no gene match. As DNA, the CDR3 is TGTGCCAGCAGCTTAGGTTCTAGCGGGGGGGCAGATACGCAGTATTTT. Its protein is CASSLGSSGGADTQYF. Drawing the rest from reference TRBV7-2 and TRBJ2-3, the complete variable domain is GAGVSQSPSNKVTEKGKDVELRCDPISGHTALYWYRQSLGQGLEFLIYFQGNSAPDKSGLPSDRFSAERTGGSVSTLTIQRTQQEDSAVYLCASSLGSSGGADTQYFGPGTRLTVL.

This clonotype was recorded once. V and J are TRBV4-2 and TRBJ2-1, with 15 bases identical to TRBD2. The germline V gene encodes CDR1 LGHNA and CDR2 YNFKEQ. The V and J ends lost 4 bases and 0 bases, in that order; junction bases with no gene match: 7. The CDR3 has 19 amino acids. CDR3 DNA: TGTGCCAGCAGCCGATCCAGGACTAGCGGGGGGGGCTCCTACAATGAGCAGTTCTTC. Translated, it gives CASSRSRTSGGGSYNEQFF.

The V and J genes are TRBV4-1 and TRBJ2-3; possibly TRBD1 for D (5 bases). CDR3 length: 18 residues. The V gene's germline CDR1 is MGHRA and CDR2 YSYEKL. Trimming stripped 0 bases from V and 6 bases from J, with 22 bases between. The CDR3 spells CASSQDRESTVAVDTQYF. In DNA form, the CDR3 reads TGCGCCAGCAGCCAAGATAGAGAATCGACAGTAGCTGTGGATACGCAGTATTTT.

This clonotype was counted only a few times. V is TRBV20-1 and J is TRBJ2-5; 9 bases align to TRBD2. In germline, CDR1 is DFQATT, CDR2 SNEGSKA (reference sequence). The CDR3 is 15 residues long. Trimming took 4 bases from V and 7 from J; bases not matched to a gene: 13. CDR3 loop: CSATSSGAPIGTQYF. In nucleotides, the CDR3 is TGCAGTGCTACCTCTAGCGGGGCCCCCATTGGGACCCAGTACTTC.

This clonotype has at least ten counts. The V and J genes are TRBV7-2 and TRBJ2-1; 8 positions match TRBD1. The trim removed 4 bases at V and 6 bases at J, leaving 2 bases unmatched. Germline assignment: CDR1 SGHTA and CDR2 FQGNSA. This CDR3 has 13 residues. For the CDR3, the DNA is TGTGCCAGCAGCTACACAGGGGGCAATGAGCAGTTCTTC. This codes for CASSYTGGNEQFF.

This clonotype showed up just a few times. The chain couples TRBV27 to TRBJ2-1, with 9 bases matching TRBD1. The CDR3 spans 15 residues. Trimming removed 5 bases from V and 8 bases from J; junction bases left unmatched: 10. Germline CDR1 reads MNHEY; CDR2 reads SMNVEV (reference sequence). The CDR3 protein is CASSPTGQGLDEQFF. CDR3 DNA sequence: TGTGCCAGCAGTCCAACCGGACAGGGGCTGGATGAGCAGTTCTTC.

This clonotype occurred many times. The chain links TRBV7-8 to TRBJ1-5, with 11 positions matching TRBD1. The V gene's germline CDR1 is SGHVS and CDR2 FQNEAQ. CDR3 length: 16 amino acids. V was clipped by 4 bases and J by 5 bases; unmatched bases: 7. As DNA, the CDR3 is TGTGCCAGCAGCTCGCCCCCGGGACAGGGGGATCAGCCCCAGCATTTT. Its protein is CASSSPPGQGDQPQHF. The full variable domain, in which reference TRBV7-8 and TRBJ1-5 provide the parts outside the CDR3, is GAGVSQSPRYKVAKRGQDVALRCDPISGHVSLFWYQQALGQGPEFLTYFQNEAQLDKSGLPSDRFFAERPEGSVSTLKIQRTQQEDSAVYLCASSSPPGQGDQPQHFGDGTRLSIL.

The chain uses TRBV11-1 and TRBJ1-4; D ambiguous. This CDR3 has 14 residues. Germline lookup yields CDR1 SGHAT and CDR2 FQDESV (reference sequence). Trimming removed 5 bases from V and 10 bases from J, with 17 bases in between. The CDR3 DNA reads TGTGCCAGCAGCCCGAGAGGACCGTCGGGAAAACTGTTTTTT. Amino acids: CASSPRGPSGKLFF.

The chain has TRBV11-1 and TRBJ2-7, with TRBD2 identical over 15 bases. Germline loops: CDR1 SGHAT, CDR2 FQDESV (reference sequence). V dropped 5 bases and J dropped 5; count of bases not matched to a gene: 16. The CDR3 loop spans 19 amino acids. As DNA, the CDR3 is TGTGCCAGCAGCCCTCTCACCGGGACTAGCGGGGGGCGGGGAGACGAGCAGTACTTC. It yields the protein CASSPLTGTSGGRGDEQYF.

This clonotype was seen at least ten times. The chain uses TRBV11-2 and TRBJ1-1; TRBD1 agrees at 11 bases. J was trimmed by 5 bases and V by 1 base; bases with no gene match: 12. The CDR3 is 18 amino acids. CDR1 and CDR2 from the germline V gene are SGHAT and FQNNGV. The CDR3 nucleotides read TGTGCCAGCAGCTTAGTCCTCGGACAGGGGGCGGGAAGTACTGAAGCTTTCTTT. Translating gives CASSLVLGQGAGSTEAFF.